This TCR beta chain was observed in a study of TIL therapy for anti-PD-1-resistant metastatic lung cancer. At the level of the study: Patients had a median age of about 55 years (range about 35-85). Most patients had lung adenocarcinoma. Tumors carried a median around 1.4 non-synonymous mutations per megabase.

As to this clone: The antigen remains unidentified. A junction boundary mismatches the germline segment, possibly from a read error.

Time point described: pre-treatment sample, taken before nivolumab and TIL therapy. The CDR3 sequence is 15 residues long. Germline V lookup: CDR1 MDHEN, CDR2 SYDVKM. Sequencing used immunoSEQ v3. This table comes from immunoSEQ multiplex PCR, and its TCRdb copy is limited to in-frame clones, with some not included. The sample yields tens of thousands of clones, around 86% seen once. Whole-study findings and limits: The cohort had more treatment-naive, never-smoker and oncogene-addicted patients than typical.

The TCR sequence derives from a person aged 25-85 years with non-small cell lung cancer. The specimen was blood, collected at baseline. This sequence joins TRBV28 and TRBJ1-5; possible D gene TRBD1, 6 bases. The CDR3 region is CASSFERTAKGRLYF. For the CDR3, the DNA is TGTGCCAGCAGTTTTGAAAGGACAGCCAAGGGGCGGTTGTATTTT.